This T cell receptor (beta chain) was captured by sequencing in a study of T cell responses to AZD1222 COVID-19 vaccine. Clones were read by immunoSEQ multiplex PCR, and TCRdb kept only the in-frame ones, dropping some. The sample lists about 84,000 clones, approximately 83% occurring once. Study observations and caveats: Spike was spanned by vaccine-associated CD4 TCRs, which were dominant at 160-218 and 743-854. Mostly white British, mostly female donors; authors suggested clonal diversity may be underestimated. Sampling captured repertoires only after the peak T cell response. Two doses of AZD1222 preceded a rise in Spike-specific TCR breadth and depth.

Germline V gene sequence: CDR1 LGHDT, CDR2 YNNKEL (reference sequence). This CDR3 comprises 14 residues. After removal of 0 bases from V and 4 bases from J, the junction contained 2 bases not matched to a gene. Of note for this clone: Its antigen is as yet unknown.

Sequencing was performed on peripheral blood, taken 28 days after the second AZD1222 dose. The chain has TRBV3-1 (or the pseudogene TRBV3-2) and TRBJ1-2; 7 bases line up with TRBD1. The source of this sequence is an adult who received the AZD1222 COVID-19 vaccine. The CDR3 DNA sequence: TGTGCCAGCAGCCAAGACGACAGGGCCTATGGCTACACCTTC. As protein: CASSQDDRAYGYTF.